These 29 T cell receptor beta chains were sequenced from one sample in a study of blood T cell repertoires in COVID-19. The table came from immunoSEQ multiplex PCR; TCRdb's copy has only in-frame clones and leaves some out. The data contain 65,000 to 75,000 clones, roughly three quarters of them singletons. Sequencing used peripheral blood. The origin of the receptors is a man aged 80 or over with acute or convalescent COVID-19.

The J gene is TRBJ2-1, the V gene TRBV5-1; 12 bases line up with TRBD2. There are 19 residues in the CDR3. V gave up 4 bases and J gave up 0 bases; unmatched junction bases: 11. The germline V gene has CDR1 SGHRS and CDR2 YFSETQ. This chain's CDR3 is CASSKGLAGHVSSYNEQFF. The CDR3 DNA is TGCGCCAGCAGCAAGGGACTAGCGGGCCACGTGAGCTCCTACAATGAGCAGTTCTTC.

This chain uses TRBV6-5 with TRBJ1-6; D unresolved. The V gene's germline CDR1 is MNHEY and CDR2 SVGAGI. V was trimmed by 2 bases and J by 13 bases, leaving 12 bases between them. The CDR3 is made up of 13 amino acids. In DNA form, the CDR3 reads TGTGCCAGCAGTTACGCCGACACGACGCCCCTCCACTTT. The encoded protein is CASSYADTTPLHF.

The J gene is TRBJ1-2, the V gene TRBV27, with TRBD1 identical over 9 bases. Germline CDR1 reads MNHEY; CDR2 reads SMNVEV (reference sequence). This CDR3 is 14 amino acids long. After removal of 10 bases from V and 5 bases from J, the junction contained 11 bases not matched to a gene. CDR3 loop: CAKKQGARRYGYTF. The CDR3 DNA follows: TGTGCCAAAAAACAGGGGGCGCGGAGGTATGGCTACACCTTC.

The chain links TRBV7-9 to TRBJ2-7; D not certain. Germline CDR1 reads SEHNR; CDR2 reads FQNEAQ (reference sequence). V gave up 3 bases and J gave up 2 bases, with 14 bases separating them. The CDR3 loop spans 15 amino acids. For the CDR3, the DNA is TGTGCCAGCAGCTTGATTAACCATGGAGCCTACGAGCAGTACTTC. Amino acid sequence: CASSLINHGAYEQYF.

The J gene is TRBJ1-4, the V gene TRBV28, with a possible D match to TRBD1 (5 bases). Germline CDR1 and CDR2: MDHEN and SYDVKM. The CDR3 length is 15 residues. V was shortened by 3 bases and J by 4 bases, with 12 bases between the two germline ends. Here the CDR3 reads CASSFSRQGNEKLFF. CDR3 DNA sequence: TGTGCCAGCAGTTTTTCACGTCAGGGTAATGAAAAACTGTTTTTT.

The chain recombines TRBV20-1 with TRBJ1-1; 8 bases are a match to TRBD1. With 3 bases clipped from V and 8 bases from J, the junction kept 11 bases outside the gene matches. This CDR3 contains 14 residues. The germline V gene has CDR1 DFQATT and CDR2 SNEGSKA (reference sequence). Written as DNA, the CDR3 is TGCAGTGCTAGTACTTCGGGACAGGCCAACGAAGCTTTCTTT. Translated: CSASTSGQANEAFF.

The rearrangement links TRBV2 to TRBJ1-5; 7 bases line up with TRBD1. CDR3 size: 15 residues. The junction had 6 bases not matched to a gene; V was cut back by 6 bases and J by 1 base. The germline CDR1 and CDR2 sequences are SNHLY and FYNNEI. CDR3 DNA: TGTGCCAGCAGAGAGACAGGGTCGAGCAATCAGCCCCAGCATTTT. Encoded protein: CASRETGSSNQPQHF.

The chain combines TRBV25-1 with TRBJ2-3, with TRBD1 matching 8 bases. CDR3 length equals 14 residues. J gave up 4 bases and V 8 bases, and 8 bases lay outside the gene matches. Per germline, CDR1 MGHDK and CDR2 SYGVNS. CDR3 protein: CASGRTGSADTQYF. In DNA form, the CDR3 reads TGTGCCAGCGGGAGGACAGGGTCCGCAGATACGCAGTATTTT.

V is TRBV7-9 and J is TRBJ1-1; no clear D gene. CDR3 length: 13 residues. Trimming shortened V by 0 bases and J by 4 bases, and 6 bases separated the two germline ends. Germline V CDR1 and CDR2: SEHNR, FQNEAQ (reference sequence). The CDR3 region is CASSLAASTEAFF. The CDR3 DNA reads TGTGCCAGCAGCTTAGCCGCGAGCACTGAAGCTTTCTTT.

The gene calls are TRBV19 and TRBJ2-7; 11 bases are a match to TRBD1. This CDR3 contains 13 residues. V lost 10 bases to trimming and J lost 3 bases; unmatched junction nucleotides: 5. In germline, CDR1 is LNHDA, CDR2 SQIVND (reference sequence). This chain's CDR3 is CATRGTGGYEQYF. The DNA for the CDR3 is TGTGCCACCCGGGGGACAGGGGGCTACGAGCAGTACTTC.

The chain carries TRBV11-3 and TRBJ2-2; 14 bases map to TRBD2. The germline gives CDR1 SGHNT, CDR2 YENEEA. The CDR3 has 17 residues. Losses at the gene ends were 4 bases for V and 6 bases for J; bases not matched to a gene: 7. This CDR3 reads CASSYYGTSGGPGELFF. Written as DNA, the CDR3 is TGTGCCAGCAGCTACTATGGGACTAGCGGGGGCCCCGGGGAGCTGTTTTTT.

V is TRBV18 and J is TRBJ1-6, with a weak D call TRBD1 (5 bases). V was shortened by 6 bases and J by 0 bases, with 18 bases between the two germline ends. Per germline, CDR1 KGHSH and CDR2 LQKENI. This CDR3 spans 18 amino acids. Written as DNA, the CDR3 is TGTGCCAGCTCCCAGAGTAACCAGGGAAGCTCCTATAATTCACCCCTCCACTTT. This translates into CASSQSNQGSSYNSPLHF.

This CDR3 is CATSRGGYDWYF. CDR3 nucleotide sequence: TGTGCCACCAGCAGAGGAGGTTACGATTGGTATTTT. The rearrangement links TRBV15 to TRBJ2-3; no firm D call. Germline CDR1 reads LNHNV; CDR2 reads YYDKDF (reference sequence). V lost 1 base and J 14 bases, leaving 13 bases between the germline ends. The CDR3 contains 12 residues.

V gene TRBV3-1 (or the pseudogene TRBV3-2) combines with J gene TRBJ1-3; D is unclear. This CDR3 spans 16 amino acids. Trimming removed 4 bases from V and 0 bases from J, with 13 bases in between. Germline lookup yields CDR1 LGHDT and CDR2 YNNKEL (reference sequence). CDR3 protein: CASSLRSASSGNTIYF. The CDR3 DNA reads as TGTGCCAGCAGCCTCCGGTCTGCGAGCTCTGGAAACACCATATATTTT.

The chain uses TRBV19 and TRBJ2-4; D might be TRBD1 (6 bases). The germline V gene encodes CDR1 LNHDA and CDR2 SQIVND (reference sequence). V was clipped by 4 bases and J by 1 base, with 14 bases between them. This CDR3 contains 16 residues. CDR3 DNA sequence: TGTGCCAGTAGTAGGGTGGGGGCTTGGGCCAAAAACATTCAGTACTTC. It specifies CASSRVGAWAKNIQYF. The full variable domain, rest sourced from reference TRBV19 and TRBJ2-4, is DGGITQSPKYLFRKEGQNVTLSCEQNLNHDAMYWYRQDPGQGLRLIYYSQIVNDFQKGDIAEGYSVSREKKESFPLTVTSAQKNPTAFYLCASSRVGAWAKNIQYFGAGTRLSVL.

The chain joins TRBV28 to TRBJ1-2; 7 bases align to TRBD1. V was pared by 5 bases and J by 2 bases, with 5 bases of the junction left unmatched. CDR1 is MDHEN, CDR2 SYDVKM, per germline. This CDR3 comprises 14 residues. CDR3 protein: CASSTGVANYGYTF. DNA for the CDR3: TGTGCCAGCAGTACAGGGGTGGCAAACTATGGCTACACCTTC.

The chain has TRBV7-8 and TRBJ2-4, with D maybe TRBD1 (5 bases). Per the germline V gene, CDR1 is SGHVS and CDR2 is FQNEAQ. The CDR3 is 14 residues long. The V end lost 0 bases, the J end lost 5 bases, and 8 bases lay between the germline ends. The CDR3 sequence: CASSLALQENIQYF. CDR3 nucleotide sequence: TGTGCCAGCAGCTTAGCGTTACAGGAAAACATTCAGTACTTC. Using reference TRBV7-8 and TRBJ2-4 for the parts outside the CDR3, the full variable domain is GAGVSQSPRYKVAKRGQDVALRCDPISGHVSLFWYQQALGQGPEFLTYFQNEAQLDKSGLPSDRFFAERPEGSVSTLKIQRTQQEDSAVYLCASSLALQENIQYFGAGTRLSVL.

The chain carries TRBV4-1 and TRBJ2-1; no clear D. The V gene lost 3 bases and the J gene lost 6 bases, with 9 bases spanning the gap. Germline CDR1 MGHRA, CDR2 YSYEKL. The CDR3 covers 13 residues. The CDR3 spells CASSHLTVNEQFF. The DNA for the CDR3 is TGCGCCAGCAGCCATCTTACTGTCAATGAGCAGTTCTTC.

In DNA, the CDR3 is TGTGCCAGCAGCCAAACTACCCTACACAGGGGAGCAACTAATGAAAAACTGTTTTTT. Amino acids: CASSQTTLHRGATNEKLFF. The genes are TRBV4-2 and TRBJ1-4; TRBD1 matches 7 bases. The junction had 12 bases not matched to a gene; V was cut back by 2 bases and J by 0 bases. CDR3 length equals 19 residues. From germline, CDR1 is LGHNA and CDR2 YNFKEQ.

The J gene is TRBJ2-2, the V gene TRBV18; D possibly corresponds to TRBD2 (6 bases). The ends were cut back, 1 base at V and 3 bases at J, with 9 bases in the middle. CDR3 length: 15 residues. Germline CDR1 reads KGHSH; CDR2 reads LQKENI. The DNA for the CDR3 is TGTGCCAGCTCACCACGCAGGGAGGACACCGGGGAGCTGTTTTTT. Protein product: CASSPRREDTGELFF.

This clone showed up many times. CDR3 loop: CASSYDRTGHQPQHF. CDR3 DNA sequence: TGTGCCAGCAGTTACGATCGAACAGGGCATCAGCCCCAGCATTTT. J is TRBJ1-5 and V is TRBV6-2 or TRBV6-3, with D possibly TRBD1 on 6 matching bases. This CDR3 spans 15 amino acids. Germline lookup yields CDR1 MNHEY and CDR2 SVGEGT. V lost 2 bases and J lost 5, with 13 bases in between.

The V call is TRBV24-1, the J call TRBJ2-1, with 8 bases lining up with TRBD2. Trimming cost V 3 bases and J 5 bases; bases outside gene matches: 5. The CDR3 has 15 residues. Germline lookup yields CDR1 KGHDR and CDR2 SFDVKD. CDR3 DNA: TGTGCCACCAGTGATGGCGGGGGGCCGAACAATGAGCAGTTCTTC. Translated: CATSDGGGPNNEQFF.

The chain recombines TRBV30 with TRBJ2-3; 10 bases match TRBD1. The germline V gene has CDR1 GTSNPN and CDR2 SVGIG (reference sequence). J gave up 3 bases and V 2 bases, and 2 bases lay outside the gene matches. The CDR3 has 14 residues. CDR3 in DNA: TGTGCCTGGAGTCGGGACAGGGGAACAGATACGCAGTATTTT. Amino acid sequence: CAWSRDRGTDTQYF.

The rearrangement joins TRBV20-1 to TRBJ2-7, with D maybe TRBD1 (5 bases). This CDR3 is 14 amino acids long. Germline CDR1 and CDR2: DFQATT and SNEGSKA (reference sequence). Trimming took off 3 bases at V and 0 bases at J, with 12 bases between the two ends. Written as DNA, the CDR3 is TGCAGTGCTAGTACCCTTAGGGGCTCCTACGAGCAGTACTTC. This encodes CSASTLRGSYEQYF.

Details on this clone: A read error may account for a junction end that differs from germline. The V gene is TRBV5-1, the J gene TRBJ1-5; D is perhaps TRBD1 (5 bases). Germline CDR1 reads SGHRS; CDR2 reads YFSETQ. The CDR3 covers 14 residues. Written as DNA, the CDR3 is TGCGCCCGCAGCTTGGGGGGGGGCAATCAGCCCCAGCATTTT. As protein: CARSLGGGNQPQHF.

The count of this clone is one. The genes are TRBV7-2 and TRBJ1-2, with TRBD1 identical over 7 bases. V was clipped by 5 bases and J by 1 base; unmatched bases: 4. CDR3 length: 14 residues. Germline loops: CDR1 SGHTA, CDR2 FQGNSA. This CDR3 is CASSRDRLNYGYTF. CDR3 DNA sequence: TGTGCCAGCAGCCGGGACAGACTTAACTATGGCTACACCTTC.

This chain joins TRBV5-1 and TRBJ2-1, with 10 bases matching TRBD1. This CDR3 is built from 14 residues. V gave up 0 bases and J gave up 9 bases; unmatched junction bases: 3. Germline values: CDR1 SGHRS, CDR2 YFSETQ. Here the CDR3 DNA reads TGCGCCAGCAGCTTGGGACAGGGGGCGGCTGAGCAGTTCTTC. It is translated as CASSLGQGAAEQFF.

The rearrangement uses TRBV18 and TRBJ2-1; tentatively, D is TRBD1 (6 bases). V was cut by 6 bases and J by 0 bases, with 12 bases left in between. The length of the CDR3 is 15 residues. Germline V lookup: CDR1 KGHSH, CDR2 LQKENI. The CDR3 reads CASSPDRRSYNEQFF. In DNA form, the CDR3 reads TGTGCCAGCTCCCCAGACAGGCGCTCCTACAATGAGCAGTTCTTC. The full variable domain, rest sourced from reference TRBV18 and TRBJ2-1, is NAGVMQNPRHLVRRRGQEARLRCSPMKGHSHVYWYRQLPEEGLKFMVYLQKENIIDESGMPKERFSAEFPKEGPSILRIQQVVRGDSAAYFCASSPDRRSYNEQFFGPGTRLTVL.

The CDR3 protein is CASRSGTGKETQYF. As DNA, the CDR3 is TGTGCCAGCAGATCAGGGACAGGGAAAGAGACCCAGTACTTC. The V call is TRBV7-2, the J call TRBJ2-5; TRBD1 matches 9 bases. Germline values: CDR1 SGHTA, CDR2 FQGNSA. The CDR3 is 14 amino acids. V lost 6 bases, J lost 3 bases, and 5 bases stayed unmatched.